Described below is a single T cell receptor beta chain sequence and its context. Its antigen is undetermined. This sample was taken from a study of cytomegalovirus exposure and HLA in healthy donors. Study-level points and caveats: Rare sequences made up most TCRs, while some public TCRs were found in many donors.

The primer mix had 60 Vbeta and 13 Jbeta primers. Only in-frame clones appear in the TCRdb table, and some are missing; sequencing was by immunoSEQ multiplex PCR. The repertoire holds under 100,000 clones, with over 60% as singletons. The CDR3 consists of 11 residues. Germline-derived CDR1 and CDR2 are SGHTA and FQGTGA. V dropped 5 bases and J dropped 8 bases, with 7 bases sitting between them. The V and J genes are TRBV7-3 and TRBJ2-1; D ambiguous. The sequencing sample was made of PBMCs. The origin of this receptor is a man aged 35-49 years in good health and CMV-seronegative. The CDR3 region has the DNA TGTGCCAGCAGCATACTGGATGAGCAGTTCTTC. Translation gives CASSILDEQFF.